These 12 T cell receptor beta chains were sequenced from one sample in a study of blood T cell repertoires in COVID-19. Method: immunoSEQ multiplex PCR; TCRdb's copy keeps in-frame clones and lacks some. The sample has around 220,000 clones; around 88% are singletons. The sample was peripheral blood. Every receptor here comes from a man in his late teens or twenties with active or convalescent COVID-19.

The genes are TRBV6-5 and TRBJ1-4, with 7 positions matching TRBD1. Germline CDR1 is MNHEY and CDR2 is SVGAGI. V trimming: 6 bases; J trimming: 6 bases; junction bases outside the gene matches: 1. This CDR3 has 12 amino acids. The CDR3 spells CASRTGHEKLFF. The CDR3 nucleotides are TGTGCCAGCAGGACAGGGCATGAAAAACTGTTTTTT.

The gene calls are TRBV2 and TRBJ1-4; D unresolved. Germline loops: CDR1 SNHLY, CDR2 FYNNEI. This CDR3 has 12 amino acids. V lost 6 bases to trimming and J lost 8 bases, with 10 bases between them. CDR3: CASRELREKLFF. The CDR3 bases are TGTGCCAGCAGAGAACTCAGAGAAAAACTGTTTTTT.

The chain is built from TRBV2 and TRBJ2-3; TRBD2 matches 7 bases. This CDR3 region has 13 residues. The germline gives CDR1 SNHLY, CDR2 FYNNEI. The V and J ends lost 4 bases and 6 bases, in that order; junction bases with no gene match: 4. DNA for the CDR3: TGTGCCAGCAGTGGGGGGAGGGGTGATACGCAGTATTTT. Translating it yields CASSGGRGDTQYF. The full variable domain, with the rest looked up from reference TRBV2 and TRBJ2-3, is EPEVTQTPSHQVTQMGQEVILRCVPISNHLYFYWYRQILGQKVEFLVSFYNNEISEKSEIFDDQFSVERPDGSNFTLKIRSTKLEDSAMYFCASSGGRGDTQYFGPGTRLTVL.

This chain's CDR3 is CASGTQGGTDTQYF. The CDR3 DNA reads TGTGCCAGCGGGACACAGGGAGGCACAGATACGCAGTATTTT. The V and J genes are TRBV2 and TRBJ2-3; maybe TRBD1 (6 bases). Germline-derived CDR1 and CDR2 are SNHLY and FYNNEI. Between the trimmed V and J ends, which lost 8 bases and 1 base, there was a span of 13 bases. This CDR3 contains 14 residues. Combining the CDR3 with reference TRBV2 and TRBJ2-3 gives the whole variable domain EPEVTQTPSHQVTQMGQEVILRCVPISNHLYFYWYRQILGQKVEFLVSFYNNEISEKSEIFDDQFSVERPDGSNFTLKIRSTKLEDSAMYFCASGTQGGTDTQYFGPGTRLTVL.

The rearrangement joins TRBV14 to TRBJ2-5, with TRBD1 identical over 7 bases. The germline V gene encodes CDR1 SGHDN and CDR2 FVKESK. The CDR3 sequence is 14 residues long. V dropped 4 bases and J dropped 5; count of bases not matched to a gene: 7. In nucleotides, the CDR3 is TGTGCCAGCAGCCGGAACAGGGGCTCGGAGACCCAGTACTTC. Its translation is CASSRNRGSETQYF. The variable domain in full, with the rest retrieved from reference TRBV14 and TRBJ2-5, is EAGVTQFPSHSVIEKGQTVTLRCDPISGHDNLYWYRRVMGKEIKFLLHFVKESKQDESGMPNNRFLAERTGGTYSTLKVQPAELEDSGVYFCASSRNRGSETQYFGPGTRLLVL.

CDR3 sequence: CASSQAQKTKDNQPQHF. In DNA, the CDR3 is TGTGCCAGCAGCCAAGCTCAGAAAACGAAAGACAATCAGCCCCAGCATTTT. The J gene is TRBJ1-5, the V gene TRBV14, with unresolved D. V was shortened by 1 base and J by 3 bases, with 16 bases between the two germline ends. CDR3 length: 17 residues. Germline V CDR1 and CDR2: SGHDN, FVKESK.

This chain links TRBV5-1 with TRBJ2-7; 9 bases align to TRBD1. V was pared by 7 bases and J by 2 bases, with 4 bases of the junction left unmatched. CDR3 length: 13 amino acids. Looked up from germline, CDR1 is SGHRS and CDR2 is YFSETQ. CDR3 DNA: TGCGCCAGCGGTGGGACAGGGCCCTACGAGCAGTACTTC. This translates into CASGGTGPYEQYF.

This clone came up a few times. The rearrangement uses TRBV5-4 and TRBJ1-2; D gene ambiguous. The CDR3 consists of 14 residues. Trimming stripped 0 bases from V and 10 bases from J, with 16 bases between. Germline CDR1 reads SGHNT; CDR2 reads YYREEE (reference sequence). For the CDR3, the DNA is TGTGCCAGCAGCTTGGACAGTGCTCTTAAGGACTACACCTTC. Translating gives CASSLDSALKDYTF.

The V gene is TRBV5-1, the J gene TRBJ2-5; TRBD2 matches at 9 bases. In germline, CDR1 is SGHRS, CDR2 YFSETQ. V trimming: 0 bases; J trimming: 5 bases; junction bases outside the gene matches: 2. CDR3 size: 14 residues. The CDR3 region is CASSLGSGSETQYF. As DNA, the CDR3 is TGCGCCAGCAGCTTGGGTAGCGGGAGTGAGACCCAGTACTTC.

V usage is TRBV11-3 and J usage is TRBJ2-5; 9 bases are shared with TRBD2. Per germline, CDR1 SGHNT and CDR2 YENEEA. J gave up 5 bases and V 8 bases, and 9 bases lay outside the gene matches. The CDR3 length is 14 residues. DNA for the CDR3: TGTGCCAGCGGTAATAGCGGGAGAGGGGAGACCCAGTACTTC. Its translation: CASGNSGRGETQYF.

This chain uses TRBV6-2 or TRBV6-3 with TRBJ1-3; perhaps TRBD1 as D (6 bases). Deletions cut 6 bases from V and 3 bases from J, with 12 bases between. CDR1 is MNHEY and CDR2 is SVGEGT in the germline V gene. The CDR3 contains 14 residues. CDR3 nucleotide sequence: TGTGCCAGCAGCCGTCGGACAGATGGAAACACCATATATTTT. Translated, it gives CASSRRTDGNTIYF.

The chain is built from TRBV7-9 and TRBJ2-5; TRBD2 might be the D (5 bases). Deletions cut 11 bases from V and 4 bases from J, with 20 bases between. Germline V CDR1 and CDR2: SEHNR, FQNEAQ (reference sequence). The CDR3 extends over 14 amino acids. The CDR3 protein is CAGSMPGSGETQYF. DNA of the CDR3: TGTGCCGGGAGCATGCCGGGTTCAGGAGAGACCCAGTACTTC.